Listed here is a single TCR beta chain. Its cognate antigen is unknown. Germline V gene data show CDR1 as LNHNV and CDR2 as YYDKDF (reference sequence). The CDR3 contains 15 residues. This record belongs to a study of CXCR3-negative and CXCR3-positive naive CD8 T cells. Overall study results and limits: Memory CD8+ cells showed much lower diversity, while both naive subsets displayed comparably high diversity. Naive cells that were CXCR3-positive had more hydrophobic TRB CDR3s (compared with CXCR3-negative naive cells). Freshly isolated PBMCs were used in most assays, given partial CXCR3 loss after freezing. TRBV-TRBJ usage matched between naive CXCR3-negative and CXCR3-positive cells but not between memory cells.

5' RACE with UMI labels generated the TRB cDNA libraries. From its re-call of the 5' RACE reads, TCRdb lists each CDR3 protein once, without DNA. The record lists 150,000 or so distinct CDR3 sequences, of which the ten most abundant hold around 0.28%. The V gene is TRBV15, the J gene TRBJ2-5; checking the TCRdb D call of TRBD1 is not possible without DNA. This sequence was found in a human donor in good health. Some clones in this sample may be carry-over from other donors' samples. Material for sequencing was naive CXCR3+ CD8+ T cells from blood. Subset described: CD45RO-CCR7+CD27+CD95- naive CD8+ T cells expressing CXCR3 (TNR3+). The CDR3 region is CATSSRGSGEETQYF.